The 28 T cell receptor beta chains listed next were all sequenced from one sample in a study of blood T cell repertoires in COVID-19. Here immunoSEQ multiplex PCR was the method, and the copy in TCRdb shows in-frame clones only, minus some. The sample gives some 150,000 clones, 86% of which show up once; more than 3% is in the top ten. Sequencing used peripheral blood. The receptor source for this set is a man in his 70s with acute or convalescent COVID-19.

The rearrangement uses TRBV27 and TRBJ1-6; D remains unclear. From germline, CDR1 is MNHEY and CDR2 SMNVEV (reference sequence). The CDR3 is 16 residues long. V lost 0 bases, J lost 6 bases, and 12 bases lay in between. The CDR3 nucleotides are TGTGCCAGCAGTTTATCTCGCGAGACACCTAATTCACCCCTCCACTTT. It translates to CASSLSRETPNSPLHF.

The chain carries TRBV7-2 and TRBJ2-1; TRBD2 is a possible D gene (5 bases). V was pared by 4 bases and J by 0 bases, with 16 bases between. The length of the CDR3 is 17 residues. CDR1 is SGHTA and CDR2 is FQGNSA in the germline V gene. As DNA, the CDR3 is TGTGCCAGCAGCTCGACTCGGAGGTCGAGCTCCTACAATGAGCAGTTCTTC. Amino acid sequence: CASSSTRRSSSYNEQFF.

This chain connects TRBV18 to TRBJ1-3; D is perhaps TRBD1 (5 bases). This CDR3 is 16 amino acids long. Germline V gene lookup returns CDR1 KGHSH and CDR2 LQKENI. V was pared by 1 base and J by 4 bases, with 14 bases between. Here the CDR3 reads CASSPLISGIGNTIYF. CDR3 bases: TGTGCCAGCTCACCACTTATATCAGGGATCGGAAACACCATATATTTT. The variable domain in full, completed from reference TRBV18 and TRBJ1-3, reads NAGVMQNPRHLVRRRGQEARLRCSPMKGHSHVYWYRQLPEEGLKFMVYLQKENIIDESGMPKERFSAEFPKEGPSILRIQQVVRGDSAAYFCASSPLISGIGNTIYFGEGSWLTVV.

This clone has only one observation. The V and J genes are TRBV6-5 and TRBJ1-4, with TRBD1 matching 10 bases. The trim removed 7 bases at V and 8 bases at J, leaving 7 bases unmatched. CDR1 and CDR2 from the germline V gene are MNHEY and SVGAGI. The CDR3 length is 14 residues. In DNA, the CDR3 is TGTGCCAGCACAGAGACAGGGGGCAGGGAAAAACTGTTTTTT. Translating gives CASTETGGREKLFF.

This clone was counted once. V is TRBV12-5 and J is TRBJ2-3; 8 nucleotides agree with TRBD1. Germline CDR1 is LGHNT and CDR2 is FRNRAP. This CDR3 spans 15 amino acids. The V segment lost 1 base and the J segment 7 bases; nucleotides outside the gene matches: 7. CDR3 amino acids: CASGLGTGSMNTQYF. For the CDR3, the DNA is TGTGCTAGTGGTTTGGGGACAGGGAGCATGAATACGCAGTATTTT.

The V call is TRBV13, the J call TRBJ1-3; 12 bases align to TRBD1. V was pared by 4 bases and J by 1 base, with 5 bases of the junction left unmatched. CDR1 PRHDT and CDR2 FYEKMQ come from the germline V gene (reference sequence). The CDR3 loop spans 17 amino acids. The CDR3 loop is CASSSGQGALSGNTIYF. For the CDR3, the DNA is TGTGCCAGCAGCTCGGGACAGGGGGCCCTTTCTGGAAACACCATATATTTT.

V and J are TRBV7-9 and TRBJ1-4; D is perhaps TRBD1 (6 bases). Germline CDR1 reads SEHNR; CDR2 reads FQNEAQ (reference sequence). There are 15 residues in the CDR3. Trimming left V 8 bases short and J 5 bases short, with 18 bases between. CDR3 residues: CASGKSGDGNEKLFF. The DNA for the CDR3 is TGTGCCAGCGGGAAATCAGGGGATGGGAATGAAAAACTGTTTTTT.

V gene TRBV14 combines with J gene TRBJ2-5, with 7 nucleotides matching TRBD2. CDR3 size: 15 residues. Germline CDR1 reads SGHDN; CDR2 reads FVKESK. After removal of 1 base from V and 9 bases from J, the junction contained 11 bases not matched to a gene. The CDR3 loop reads CASSQGEGKGRAQYF. In DNA, the CDR3 is TGTGCCAGCAGCCAAGGAGAGGGGAAAGGGAGGGCCCAGTACTTC.

This clone was observed a single time. CDR3 sequence: CASSLVTGQGGSNQPQHF. The CDR3 DNA sequence: TGCGCCAGCAGCCTAGTTACGGGACAGGGGGGTAGCAATCAGCCCCAGCATTTT. The V gene is TRBV4-1, the J gene TRBJ1-5, with TRBD1 identical over 11 bases. V trimming: 4 bases; J trimming: 0 bases; junction bases outside the gene matches: 8. The germline gives CDR1 MGHRA, CDR2 YSYEKL. The length of the CDR3 is 18 residues.

This chain joins TRBV7-2 and TRBJ1-5; 9 positions match TRBD1. The CDR3 consists of 15 residues. J gave up 4 bases and V 5 bases, and 6 bases lay outside the gene matches. In germline, CDR1 is SGHTA, CDR2 FQGNSA. The CDR3 spells CASSVTGGGNQPQHF. CDR3 bases: TGTGCCAGCAGCGTTACAGGGGGCGGGAATCAGCCCCAGCATTTT.

The chain uses TRBV19 and TRBJ2-7, with a tentative D call TRBD2 (6 bases). Germline values: CDR1 LNHDA, CDR2 SQIVND (reference sequence). The ends were cut back, 10 bases at V and 3 bases at J, with 13 bases in the middle. CDR3 length equals 12 residues. In nucleotides, the CDR3 is TGTGCCACCTCTTACGGGAGCTACGAGCAGTACTTC. Translated, it gives CATSYGSYEQYF.

The rearrangement uses TRBV5-6 and TRBJ2-7, with D tentatively TRBD2 (5 bases). Germline V gives CDR1 SGHDT, CDR2 YYEEEE. The CDR3 covers 13 residues. Trimming took 4 bases from V and 3 from J, leaving 11 bases between them. The chain's CDR3 is CASSESGVYEQYF. CDR3 nucleotide sequence: TGTGCCAGCAGCGAATCCGGGGTCTACGAGCAGTACTTC.

The gene calls are TRBV7-9 and TRBJ2-3; no clear D. The CDR3 has 12 residues. Germline V gene sequence: CDR1 SEHNR, CDR2 FQNEAQ (reference sequence). Trimming removed 4 bases at V and 6 bases at J, with 8 bases between. The CDR3 DNA reads TGTGCCAGCAGCTCCGTCGGTGATACGCAGTATTTT. It translates to CASSSVGDTQYF.

This chain links TRBV6-2 or TRBV6-3 with TRBJ2-4; TRBD2 aligns across 14 bases. Germline values: CDR1 MNHEY, CDR2 SVGEGT. J gave up 1 base and V 4 bases, and 9 bases lay outside the gene matches. CDR3 length: 19 amino acids. The CDR3 nucleotides are TGTGCCAGCAGTTTGACTAGCGGGAGGGCCGGTGGGGCCAAAAACATTCAGTACTTC. Its protein is CASSLTSGRAGGAKNIQYF.

The chain links TRBV7-2 to TRBJ1-3; a possible D gene is TRBD1 (5 bases). The CDR3 covers 15 residues. Trimming removed 0 bases from V and 5 bases from J, with 11 bases in between. The germline CDR1 and CDR2 sequences are SGHTA and FQGNSA. CDR3 sequence reads: CASSLAREGRNTIYF. For the CDR3, the DNA is TGTGCCAGCAGCTTAGCGCGGGAGGGGAGAAACACCATATATTTT.

The V gene is TRBV27, the J gene TRBJ2-7, with D perhaps matching TRBD1 (6 bases). The CDR3 has 14 residues. Germline CDR1 and CDR2: MNHEY and SMNVEV (reference sequence). V was shortened by 10 bases and J by 2 bases, with 18 bases between the two germline ends. CDR3 sequence: CATGRRQGTYEQYF. DNA of the CDR3: TGTGCCACCGGGCGGAGGCAGGGGACCTACGAGCAGTACTTC.

The chain recombines TRBV19 with TRBJ2-1; the match to TRBD1 covers 7 bases. The CDR3 is made up of 15 amino acids. V gave up 5 bases and J gave up 6 bases; unmatched junction bases: 10. Germline CDR1 and CDR2: LNHDA and SQIVND (reference sequence). The CDR3: CASSVGTVPLNEQFF. In nucleotides, the CDR3 is TGTGCCAGTAGTGTTGGGACAGTCCCTCTCAATGAGCAGTTCTTC.

J is TRBJ2-5 and V is TRBV4-3; D is possibly TRBD2 (6 bases). The CDR3 loop spans 14 amino acids. CDR1 and CDR2 (germline): LGHNA, YSLEER. V was cut by 4 bases and J by 5 bases, with 14 bases left in between. The chain's CDR3 is CASSRGLRGETQYF. The CDR3 DNA follows: TGCGCCAGCAGCCGAGGACTAAGAGGGGAGACCCAGTACTTC.

The gene calls are TRBV7-2 and TRBJ1-2; 12 bases are a match to TRBD1. The V segment lost 5 bases and the J segment 8 bases; nucleotides outside the gene matches: 12. The germline gives CDR1 SGHTA, CDR2 FQGNSA. The CDR3 sequence is 16 residues long. The CDR3 nucleotides are TGTGCCAGCAGCACGGCTGGGACAGGGGGCTTGCGAGGCTACACCTTC. It specifies CASSTAGTGGLRGYTF.

The chain recombines TRBV5-4 with TRBJ2-7; possibly TRBD2 for D (5 bases). Trimming pared 2 bases from V and 0 bases from J, leaving 9 bases between. The germline V gene encodes CDR1 SGHNT and CDR2 YYREEE (reference sequence). The CDR3 extends over 14 amino acids. The CDR3 nucleotides are TGTGCCAGCAGCTTAAGAGGGTACTCCTACGAGCAGTACTTC. Translation gives CASSLRGYSYEQYF.

The CDR3 sequence: CASSRVFEETQYF. CDR3 DNA: TGTGCCAGCAGCCGGGTATTCGAAGAGACCCAGTACTTC. This chain links TRBV7-2 with TRBJ2-5, with unresolved D. The CDR3 runs to 13 residues. Trimming removed 5 bases at V and 3 bases at J, with 10 bases between. Germline V CDR1 and CDR2: SGHTA, FQGNSA.

The gene calls are TRBV7-2 and TRBJ2-3; 9 positions match TRBD1. V lost 3 bases and J lost 3; bases outside the gene matches: 1. This CDR3 comprises 14 residues. From germline, CDR1 is SGHTA and CDR2 FQGNSA. In nucleotides, the CDR3 is TGTGCCAGCAGCTTCGACAGGGGGACAGATACGCAGTATTTT. Translating it yields CASSFDRGTDTQYF. The complete variable domain, with remaining parts taken from reference TRBV7-2 and TRBJ2-3, reads GAGVSQSPSNKVTEKGKDVELRCDPISGHTALYWYRQSLGQGLEFLIYFQGNSAPDKSGLPSDRFSAERTGGSVSTLTIQRTQQEDSAVYLCASSFDRGTDTQYFGPGTRLTVL.

The chain has TRBV28 and TRBJ1-2; 7 bases are shared with TRBD1. V shed 4 bases and J 8 bases; nucleotides not matched to a gene: 13. The germline gives CDR1 MDHEN, CDR2 SYDVKM. CDR3 length: 15 amino acids. Written as DNA, the CDR3 is TGTGCCAGCAGTTACCTCCGACAGGGACTTTACGGCTACACCTTC. It encodes CASSYLRQGLYGYTF.

CDR3 in DNA: TGTGCCAGCGGGAGGACTAGCGCCACAGATACGCAGTATTTT. It specifies CASGRTSATDTQYF. This chain joins TRBV9 and TRBJ2-3, with 9 bases identical to TRBD2. V was clipped by 7 bases and J by 2 bases; unmatched bases: 5. The CDR3 has 14 amino acids. Germline V gives CDR1 SGDLS, CDR2 YYNGEE.

CDR3 bases: TGTGCCAGCAGCGGCCGGGACAGGGGGAACACTGAAGCTTTCTTT. As protein: CASSGRDRGNTEAFF. The chain is built from TRBV5-8 and TRBJ1-1; 10 bases line up with TRBD1. From germline, CDR1 is SGHTS and CDR2 YDEGEE. V shed 4 bases and J 1 base; nucleotides not matched to a gene: 4. The CDR3 runs 15 residues.

This sequence joins TRBV2 and TRBJ2-7; no firm D call. Germline loops: CDR1 SNHLY, CDR2 FYNNEI. The V end lost 2 bases, the J end lost 5 bases, and 7 bases lay between the germline ends. The CDR3 loop spans 12 amino acids. CDR3 coding DNA: TGTGCCAGCAGTGAATTTATCCACGAGCAGTACTTC. This translates into CASSEFIHEQYF. Drawing the rest from reference TRBV2 and TRBJ2-7, the complete variable domain is EPEVTQTPSHQVTQMGQEVILRCVPISNHLYFYWYRQILGQKVEFLVSFYNNEISEKSEIFDDQFSVERPDGSNFTLKIRSTKLEDSAMYFCASSEFIHEQYFGPGTRLTVT.

The count of this clone is one. The CDR3 coding sequence is TGTGCCAGCAGCCCCTCAGGACAGACGAACACCGGGGAGCTGTTTTTT. Translation: CASSPSGQTNTGELFF. The chain couples TRBV28 to TRBJ2-2, with D maybe TRBD1 (6 bases). CDR3 length: 16 amino acids. From germline, CDR1 is MDHEN and CDR2 SYDVKM. Trimming stripped 6 bases from V and 0 bases from J, with 14 bases between.

The chain combines TRBV7-9 with TRBJ1-2, with D maybe TRBD1 (6 bases). Trimming took 1 base from V and 1 from J, leaving 13 bases between them. The CDR3 covers 16 residues. Per germline, CDR1 SEHNR and CDR2 FQNEAQ (reference sequence). The CDR3 DNA reads TGTGCCAGCAGCTTAGGGACAGTGGATCTTAACTATGGCTACACCTTC. This gives the protein CASSLGTVDLNYGYTF.